A single sample is the source of the 22 T cell receptor beta chains below, sequenced in a study of cytomegalovirus exposure and HLA in healthy donors. PCR employed 60 Vbeta and 13 Jbeta primers. Some clones are missing from TCRdb's copy, which holds only in-frame ones; the method was immunoSEQ multiplex PCR. Here the sample spans a few hundred thousand clones, approximately 80% being singletons. Sequencing was done on a sample of PBMCs. Receptors originate from a girl aged 2 to 10 in good health and CMV-seronegative.

The chain carries TRBV10-3 and TRBJ2-1; D perhaps matches TRBD2 (7 bases). The CDR3 extends over 14 amino acids. V was clipped by 4 bases and J by 10 bases, with 17 bases between them. Germline CDR1 and CDR2: ENHRY and SYGVKD. CDR3 in DNA: TGTGCCATCAGTGTGGGGGGGGCTAGCCTAGAGCAGTTCTTC. Protein: CAISVGGASLEQFF.

The CDR3 region is CASNPRISGGGNEQYF. As DNA, the CDR3 is TGTGCCAGCAACCCACGCATTAGCGGGGGGGGCAACGAGCAGTACTTC. The V gene is TRBV9, the J gene TRBJ2-7; 11 bases line up with TRBD2. With 6 bases clipped from V and 5 bases from J, the junction kept 13 bases outside the gene matches. CDR3 length: 16 amino acids. Germline assignment: CDR1 SGDLS and CDR2 YYNGEE.

This clone was detected once. The chain has TRBV9 and TRBJ1-2; maybe TRBD1 (6 bases). This CDR3 comprises 15 residues. V was pared by 0 bases and J by 3 bases, with 12 bases between. The germline V gene has CDR1 SGDLS and CDR2 YYNGEE. The CDR3, as DNA: TGTGCCAGCAGCGTAGGGTCGGACAGCTACTATGGCTACACCTTC. Protein: CASSVGSDSYYGYTF.

V and J are TRBV10-1 and TRBJ2-7; D is perhaps TRBD2 (6 bases). Trimming removed 2 bases from V and 6 bases from J, with 20 bases in between. Germline V gene sequence: CDR1 WNHNN, CDR2 SYGVQD (reference sequence). The CDR3 extends over 16 amino acids. The CDR3 spells CASSESRGGFYSEQYF. Written as DNA, the CDR3 is TGCGCCAGCAGTGAGAGTCGTGGGGGGTTTTACTCCGAGCAGTACTTC.

This clone was detected only a few times. V and J are TRBV30 and TRBJ1-2; D gene uncertain. CDR1 GTSNPN and CDR2 SVGIG come from the germline V gene (reference sequence). Trimming shortened V by 1 base and J by 6 bases, and 18 bases separated the two germline ends. The CDR3 contains 15 residues. In nucleotides, the CDR3 is TGTGCCTGGAGTGGAGTTTCCCCGTTGGAGAATGGCTACACCTTC. It is translated as CAWSGVSPLENGYTF.

The genes are TRBV2 and TRBJ1-1, with D tentatively TRBD1 (6 bases). V lost 7 bases and J 5 bases, leaving 8 bases between the germline ends. The CDR3 contains 11 residues. Germline V gene data show CDR1 as SNHLY and CDR2 as FYNNEI. This CDR3 reads CASKGHTEAFF. The CDR3 nucleotides read TGTGCCAGCAAGGGACATACTGAAGCTTTCTTT.

This chain links TRBV2 with TRBJ2-2; maybe TRBD2 (6 bases). V was shortened by 4 bases and J by 5 bases, with 8 bases between the two germline ends. Germline CDR1 and CDR2: SNHLY and FYNNEI. The CDR3 totals 13 residues. The CDR3 DNA sequence: TGTGCCAGCAGTGTTGCGGGGACCGGGGAGCTGTTTTTT. Translated: CASSVAGTGELFF.

This sequence joins TRBV6-6 and TRBJ1-6, with 7 bases matching TRBD1. Germline lookup yields CDR1 MNHNY and CDR2 SVGAGI (reference sequence). The CDR3 covers 15 residues. The V segment lost 0 bases and the J segment 6 bases; nucleotides outside the gene matches: 2. The CDR3 sequence is CASSYSTGINSPLHF. CDR3 in DNA: TGTGCCAGCAGTTACTCGACAGGGATTAATTCACCCCTCCACTTT.

V is TRBV6-5 and J is TRBJ2-7; D is ambiguous. V was clipped by 3 bases and J by 3 bases, with 15 bases between them. Germline V lookup: CDR1 MNHEY, CDR2 SVGAGI. The CDR3 length is 15 residues. The CDR3 loop reads CASSYIPRGFYEQYF. The CDR3 coding sequence is TGTGCCAGCAGTTATATCCCGCGAGGCTTCTACGAGCAGTACTTC.

The rearrangement uses TRBV9 and TRBJ2-7, with D tentatively TRBD2 (5 bases). Per germline, CDR1 SGDLS and CDR2 YYNGEE. This CDR3 spans 16 amino acids. The germline V and J ends were trimmed by 0 bases and 0 bases, with 13 bases remaining between them. The CDR3 is CASSVGETSTSYEQYF. The CDR3 coding sequence is TGTGCCAGCAGCGTAGGGGAGACTTCGACCTCCTACGAGCAGTACTTC.

About this clone: The junction and the germline gene differ at one end; a read error may be behind it. The genes are TRBV6-5 and TRBJ1-1, with 7 bases fitting TRBD1. Germline V CDR1 and CDR2: MNHEY, SVGAGI. The CDR3 spans 15 residues. CDR3 amino acids: CASRTEDRWNAEAFF. The CDR3 bases are TGTGCCAGCAGGACAGAGGACAGGTGGAACGCTGAAGCTTTCTTT.

This clone appeared a single time. The rearrangement joins TRBV5-8 to TRBJ2-7; 10 bases match TRBD1. This CDR3 has 14 residues. Germline V gene sequence: CDR1 SGHTS, CDR2 YDEGEE. The V gene end was trimmed by 2 bases and the J gene end by 5 bases; junction bases not matched to a gene: 4. For the CDR3, the DNA is TGTGCCAGCAGCTTTCCGGGACAGGGGAACGAGCAGTACTTC. The encoded protein is CASSFPGQGNEQYF. The full variable domain, rest sourced from reference TRBV5-8 and TRBJ2-7, is EAGVTQSPTHLIKTRGQQATLRCSPISGHTSVYWYQQALGLGLQFLLWYDEGEERNRGNFPPRFSGRQFPNYSSELNVNALELEDSALYLCASSFPGQGNEQYFGPGTRLTVT.

This chain connects TRBV28 to TRBJ2-7; 7 nucleotides match TRBD1. Germline-derived CDR1 and CDR2 are MDHEN and SYDVKM. The CDR3 extends over 13 amino acids. Germline trimming cut 8 bases from V and 5 bases from J; bases unmatched to any gene: 9. CDR3 protein: CASLNRGYHEQYF. In DNA form, the CDR3 reads TGTGCCAGCCTGAACAGGGGTTACCACGAGCAGTACTTC.

The V gene is TRBV6-6, the J gene TRBJ1-5; 7 bases line up with TRBD1. Unmatched junction bases numbered 7, after V lost 7 bases and J lost 7 bases. The length of the CDR3 is 13 residues. Germline V gene data show CDR1 as MNHNY and CDR2 as SVGAGI (reference sequence). The CDR3 loop is CASTVTGYQPQHF. Written as DNA, the CDR3 is TGTGCCAGCACCGTGACAGGGTACCAGCCCCAGCATTTT.

This chain connects TRBV5-4 to TRBJ2-5; D might be TRBD2 (6 bases). CDR3 length: 15 amino acids. CDR1 SGHNT and CDR2 YYREEE come from the germline V gene (reference sequence). Trimming shortened V by 4 bases and J by 4 bases, and 17 bases separated the two germline ends. The chain's CDR3 is CASSPKGARGETQYF. CDR3 DNA: TGTGCCAGCAGCCCCAAGGGTGCGCGGGGAGAGACCCAGTACTTC.

The chain is built from TRBV6-1 and TRBJ1-4, with TRBD1 as a possible D gene (6 bases). Trimming took 10 bases from V and 15 from J, leaving 21 bases between them. The CDR3 length is 12 residues. Germline CDR1 reads MNHNS; CDR2 reads SASEGT. In DNA form, the CDR3 reads TGTGCCACTATGGGTGAGGCAGGGGTCGTGTTTTTT. Its protein is CATMGEAGVVFF.

The chain carries TRBV4-1 and TRBJ2-7; 12 nucleotides match TRBD2. The germline V gene encodes CDR1 MGHRA and CDR2 YSYEKL. This CDR3 region has 17 residues. Trimming took 3 bases from V and 4 from J; bases not matched to a gene: 10. The CDR3, as DNA: TGCGCCAGCAGCCATCGACTAGCGGGAGAGGGGTCGTACGAGCAGTACTTC. Its translation is CASSHRLAGEGSYEQYF.

This clone was picked up one time. The V gene is TRBV6-1, the J gene TRBJ2-1; D is possibly TRBD2 (5 bases). Germline V gene data show CDR1 as MNHNS and CDR2 as SASEGT. V lost 11 bases and J 3 bases, leaving 11 bases between the germline ends. This CDR3 is 12 amino acids long. CDR3 sequence: CAFSRDYNEQFF. DNA for the CDR3: TGTGCCTTTTCTCGGGACTACAATGAGCAGTTCTTC.

The genes are TRBV28 and TRBJ2-7; D possibly corresponds to TRBD1 (6 bases). Germline V gene sequence: CDR1 MDHEN, CDR2 SYDVKM. This CDR3 comprises 12 residues. V was trimmed by 8 bases and J by 6 bases, leaving 14 bases between them. CDR3 DNA: TGTGCCAGCCTCGGGCAGGGGAGCGAGCAGTACTTC. It yields the protein CASLGQGSEQYF.

This clone showed up just a few times. V usage is TRBV13 and J usage is TRBJ2-5, with D unclear. CDR3 size: 13 residues. Trimming left V 5 bases short and J 5 bases short, with 12 bases between. Germline CDR1 PRHDT, CDR2 FYEKMQ (reference sequence). This chain's CDR3 is CASSLPYAETQYF. For the CDR3, the DNA is TGTGCCAGCAGCCTACCTTACGCGGAGACCCAGTACTTC.

This clone was found once. This chain links TRBV28 with TRBJ1-6; 8 bases map to TRBD1. V lost 3 bases, J lost 9 bases, and 4 bases stayed unmatched. The CDR3 loop spans 14 amino acids. CDR1 MDHEN and CDR2 SYDVKM come from the germline V gene. The CDR3 loop is CASSFTRGRSPLHF. DNA of the CDR3: TGTGCCAGCAGTTTTACCAGGGGGCGTTCACCCCTCCACTTT.

This chain joins TRBV28 and TRBJ1-2, with TRBD1 matching 9 bases. Germline V lookup: CDR1 MDHEN, CDR2 SYDVKM. Trimming took 5 bases from V and 3 from J; bases not matched to a gene: 7. This CDR3 region has 15 residues. CDR3: CASSLDRGVHYGYTF. For the CDR3, the DNA is TGTGCCAGCAGTCTTGACAGGGGGGTTCACTATGGCTACACCTTC.